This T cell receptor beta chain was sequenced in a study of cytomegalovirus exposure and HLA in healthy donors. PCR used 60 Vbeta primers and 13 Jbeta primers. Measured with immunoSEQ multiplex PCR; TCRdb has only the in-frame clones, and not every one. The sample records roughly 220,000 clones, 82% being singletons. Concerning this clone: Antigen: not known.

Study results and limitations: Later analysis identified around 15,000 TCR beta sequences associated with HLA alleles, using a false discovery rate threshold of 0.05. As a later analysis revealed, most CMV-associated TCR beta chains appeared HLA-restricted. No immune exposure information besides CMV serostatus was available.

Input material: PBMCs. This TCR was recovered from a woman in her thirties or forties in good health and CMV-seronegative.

The CDR3: CASSLGISGLYEQYF. Here the CDR3 DNA reads TGTGCCAGCAGCTTGGGTATTAGCGGCCTCTACGAGCAGTACTTC. The chain recombines TRBV5-6 with TRBJ2-5; D may be TRBD2 (6 bases). TRBJ2-7 explains the end of the DNA better; the J call may be wrong. The germline gives CDR1 SGHDT, CDR2 YYEEEE. This CDR3 spans 15 amino acids.